The next 20 T cell receptor beta chains were all read from a single sample in a study of T cell changes during pregnancy in multiple sclerosis (dated by TCRdb to the late 2010s). The method was the immunoSEQ multiplex PCR assay. Drawn from immuneACCESS, this table holds only the in-frame rearrangements with V and J called that TCRdb kept. Clones are partly lost; checked studies trace under half to an unresolved V gene and leave the rest unexplained. Counted in this sample were tens of thousands of clones; 93% of them appeared once. Jointly, the top ten make up approximately 2.4% of the sample. This material consisted of peripheral blood, taken in the second trimester of pregnancy. The receptors here all came from a female donor with multiple sclerosis, enrolled in a pregnancy study.

This clone was found once. This chain joins TRBV7-6 and TRBJ2-7; 7 bases match TRBD1. V lost 5 bases and J lost 0; bases outside the gene matches: 4. Germline V CDR1 and CDR2: SGHVS, FNYEAQ. This CDR3 comprises 14 residues. The chain's CDR3 is CASSTGQSSYEQYF. The CDR3 DNA is TGTGCCAGCAGCACGGGACAGAGCTCCTACGAGCAGTACTTC. Looking up the rest from reference TRBV7-6 and TRBJ2-7 gives the full variable domain: GAGVSQSPRYKVTKRGQDVALRCDPISGHVSLYWYRQALGQGPEFLTYFNYEAQQDKSGLPNDRFSAERPEGSISTLTIQRTEQRDSAMYRCASSTGQSSYEQYFGPGTRLTVT.

The genes are TRBV13 and TRBJ2-5, with 9 bases that match TRBD2. From germline, CDR1 is PRHDT and CDR2 FYEKMQ (reference sequence). J was trimmed by 5 bases and V by 7 bases; bases with no gene match: 20. This CDR3 region has 18 residues. The CDR3 loop reads CASTKTRERGAWGETQYF. CDR3 DNA: TGTGCCAGCACCAAGACCCGTGAGCGGGGGGCTTGGGGGGAGACCCAGTACTTC.

The chain couples TRBV4-1 to TRBJ1-2; D not certain. The length of the CDR3 is 14 residues. V gave up 4 bases and J gave up 4 bases, with 13 bases separating them. The germline V gene has CDR1 MGHRA and CDR2 YSYEKL. Here the CDR3 reads CASSPAGILYGYTF. CDR3 sequence (DNA): TGCGCCAGCAGCCCCGCGGGTATCCTCTATGGCTACACCTTC.

V is TRBV11-2 and J is TRBJ1-2, with 7 bases that match TRBD1. The CDR3 consists of 15 residues. The V and J ends lost 5 bases and 4 bases, in that order; junction bases with no gene match: 10. Germline CDR1 SGHAT, CDR2 FQNNGV. CDR3 amino acids: CASSPPTGSGYGYTF. The CDR3 coding sequence is TGTGCCAGCAGCCCCCCGACAGGGTCCGGCTATGGCTACACCTTC.

DNA for the CDR3: TGTGCCAGCAGTCCCCCAGGGAATCAGCCCCAGCATTTT. As protein: CASSPPGNQPQHF. The chain employs TRBV27 and TRBJ1-5, with D possibly being TRBD1 (5 bases). This CDR3 comprises 13 residues. CDR1 MNHEY and CDR2 SMNVEV come from the germline V gene (reference sequence). V lost 5 bases, J lost 4 bases, and 9 bases lay in between.

This chain uses TRBV11-3 with TRBJ2-7, with 9 bases matching TRBD1. Germline V gene data show CDR1 as SGHNT and CDR2 as YENEEA. The CDR3 runs 14 residues. V was clipped by 6 bases and J by 6 bases; unmatched bases: 9. As DNA, the CDR3 is TGTGCCAGCAGTTTACAGGGGGCGCGGGGCGAGCAGTACTTC. It specifies CASSLQGARGEQYF.

V gene TRBV28 combines with J gene TRBJ2-1, with TRBD1 matching 8 bases. This CDR3 contains 18 residues. V dropped 3 bases and J dropped 5; count of bases not matched to a gene: 15. Looked up from germline, CDR1 is MDHEN and CDR2 is SYDVKM. CDR3 amino acids: CASSFPRGQGQTDNEQFF. The CDR3 DNA reads as TGTGCCAGCAGTTTCCCACGTGGACAGGGCCAAACGGACAATGAGCAGTTCTTC.

The rearrangement links TRBV27 to TRBJ2-3; TRBD1 matches 7 bases. Trimming at V came to 5 bases and at J to 6 bases, leaving 11 bases not matched to a gene. This CDR3 is 15 amino acids long. Germline lookup yields CDR1 MNHEY and CDR2 SMNVEV (reference sequence). The DNA of the CDR3 is TGTGCCAGCAGTCCCTGGGACAGCCCAGGGGATACGCAGTATTTT. Translation gives CASSPWDSPGDTQYF.

V gene TRBV10-2 combines with J gene TRBJ2-1; D gene uncertain. V was pared by 4 bases and J by 7 bases, with 5 bases between. The CDR3 sequence is 11 residues long. Germline V gene lookup returns CDR1 WSHSY and CDR2 SAAADI. CDR3 DNA: TGCGCCAGCAGTGGGGCTAATGAGCAGTTCTTC. This sequence encodes CASSGANEQFF.

The chain employs TRBV5-1 and TRBJ2-5; the match to TRBD2 covers 9 bases. Trimming took 0 bases from V and 5 from J; bases not matched to a gene: 11. Germline V gives CDR1 SGHRS, CDR2 YFSETQ. The CDR3 covers 17 residues. The CDR3 coding sequence is TGCGCCAGCAGCTTGGGGTTCCCTAGCGGGGAGTTGGAGACCCAGTACTTC. Encoded protein: CASSLGFPSGELETQYF.

The chain has TRBV11-2 and TRBJ2-1, with D hard to call. The germline V and J ends were trimmed by 0 bases and 5 bases, with 5 bases remaining between them. The germline CDR1 and CDR2 sequences are SGHAT and FQNNGV. The CDR3 runs to 13 residues. Here the CDR3 DNA reads TGTGCCAGCAGCTTAGAGTCCGACAATGAGCAGTTCTTC. This sequence encodes CASSLESDNEQFF.

Only one count was recorded for this clone. The chain is built from TRBV15 and TRBJ2-5; a weak D match, TRBD1 (6 bases). With 4 bases removed from V and 3 bases from J, the gap between germline ends came to 15 bases. CDR3 size: 15 residues. Germline CDR1 reads LNHNV; CDR2 reads YYDKDF (reference sequence). The CDR3 DNA is TGTGCCACCAGCAAGCGGCCCGAGGGGGAAGAGACCCAGTACTTC. This sequence encodes CATSKRPEGEETQYF.

V is TRBV9 and J is TRBJ2-3, with 11 bases lining up with TRBD2. The CDR3 consists of 16 residues. Trimming at V came to 6 bases and at J to 4 bases, leaving 10 bases not matched to a gene. Germline CDR1 and CDR2: SGDLS and YYNGEE. The DNA of the CDR3 is TGTGCCAGCAACGAGGGGCTAGCGGGAGGTGCAGATACGCAGTATTTT. It codes for CASNEGLAGGADTQYF. The full variable domain, its missing parts supplied by reference TRBV9 and TRBJ2-3, is DSGVTQTPKHLITATGQRVTLRCSPRSGDLSVYWYQQSLDQGLQFLIQYYNGEERAKGNILERFSAQQFPDLHSELNLSSLELGDSALYFCASNEGLAGGADTQYFGPGTRLTVL.

The CDR3 DNA reads TGTGCCAGCAGCTTCGACAGCGTCGGTGTTCAGCCCCAGCATTTT. Its translation is CASSFDSVGVQPQHF. The chain employs TRBV5-8 and TRBJ1-5; weak D call: TRBD1 (5 bases). The CDR3 is 15 residues long. CDR1 is SGHTS and CDR2 is YDEGEE in the germline V gene. Trimming pared 2 bases from V and 6 bases from J, leaving 15 bases between.

The chain carries TRBV5-6 and TRBJ1-6, with unresolved D. Germline assignment: CDR1 SGHDT and CDR2 YYEEEE. There are 17 residues in the CDR3. V was trimmed by 5 bases and J by 1 base, leaving 16 bases between them. This CDR3 reads CASSSSQVRSYNSPLHF. CDR3 nucleotide sequence: TGTGCCAGCAGTTCCTCCCAGGTCAGATCCTATAATTCACCCCTCCACTTT.

The chain joins TRBV15 to TRBJ2-2, with TRBD2 as a possible D gene (6 bases). The germline V gene has CDR1 LNHNV and CDR2 YYDKDF (reference sequence). Trimming stripped 5 bases from V and 3 bases from J, with 13 bases between. This CDR3 spans 15 amino acids. CDR3 amino acids: CATSGGFTYTGELFF. CDR3 nucleotides: TGTGCCACCAGCGGGGGGTTTACGTACACCGGGGAGCTGTTTTTT.

V usage is TRBV6-6 and J usage is TRBJ2-2; D perhaps matches TRBD1 (6 bases). CDR3 length: 14 amino acids. V lost 8 bases to trimming and J lost 0 bases, with 10 bases between them. Per the germline V gene, CDR1 is MNHNY and CDR2 is SVGAGI (reference sequence). This chain's CDR3 is CASQDSTNTGELFF. CDR3 coding DNA: TGTGCCAGCCAGGACAGCACGAACACCGGGGAGCTGTTTTTT.

This chain uses TRBV5-5 with TRBJ1-6; D not certain. Deletions cut 1 base from V and 6 bases from J, with 14 bases between. Germline values: CDR1 SGHKS, CDR2 YYEKEE (reference sequence). CDR3 length equals 16 residues. This chain's CDR3 is CASSLSGNVFNSPLHF. For the CDR3, the DNA is TGTGCCAGCAGCTTGAGTGGCAATGTTTTTAATTCACCCCTCCACTTT.

This clone was counted once. This chain uses TRBV28 with TRBJ1-6; no reliable D call. The CDR3 runs 13 residues. V was shortened by 7 bases and J by 8 bases, with 12 bases between the two germline ends. Germline CDR1 and CDR2: MDHEN and SYDVKM. CDR3 loop: CASTLNVDSPLHF. CDR3 sequence (DNA): TGTGCCAGCACTCTAAACGTTGATTCACCCCTCCACTTT.

The chain recombines TRBV7-9 with TRBJ2-2; 7 positions match TRBD1. CDR1 and CDR2 (germline): SEHNR, FQNEAQ (reference sequence). Trimming took 4 bases from V and 4 from J; bases not matched to a gene: 6. The CDR3 runs to 15 residues. In DNA, the CDR3 is TGTGCCAGCAGCTCGGACAGGAGATCCACCGGGGAGCTGTTTTTT. Encoded protein: CASSSDRRSTGELFF.